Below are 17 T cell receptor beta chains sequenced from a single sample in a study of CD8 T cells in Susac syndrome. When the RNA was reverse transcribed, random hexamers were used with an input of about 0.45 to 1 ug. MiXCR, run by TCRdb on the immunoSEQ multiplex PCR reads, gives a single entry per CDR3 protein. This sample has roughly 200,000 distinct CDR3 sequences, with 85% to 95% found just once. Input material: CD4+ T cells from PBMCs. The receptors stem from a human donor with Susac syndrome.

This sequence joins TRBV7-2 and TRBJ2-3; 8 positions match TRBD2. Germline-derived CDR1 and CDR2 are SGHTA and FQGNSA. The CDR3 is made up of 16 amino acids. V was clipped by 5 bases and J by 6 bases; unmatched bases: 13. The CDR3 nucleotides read TGTGCCAGCAGCCCCGGACTAGCCCCGGGGATGGATACGCAGTATTTT. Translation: CASSPGLAPGMDTQYF.

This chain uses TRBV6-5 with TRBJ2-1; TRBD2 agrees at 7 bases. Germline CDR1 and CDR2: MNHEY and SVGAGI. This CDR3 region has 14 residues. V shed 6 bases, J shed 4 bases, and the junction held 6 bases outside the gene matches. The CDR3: CASRTNGGYNEQFF. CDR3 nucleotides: TGTGCCAGCAGAACTAACGGGGGGTACAATGAGCAGTTCTTC.

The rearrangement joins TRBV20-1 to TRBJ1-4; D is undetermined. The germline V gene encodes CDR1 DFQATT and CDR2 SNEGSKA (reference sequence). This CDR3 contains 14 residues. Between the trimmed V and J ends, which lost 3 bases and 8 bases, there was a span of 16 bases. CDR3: CSARDPYGQEKLFF. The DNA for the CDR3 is TGCAGTGCTAGGGACCCTTACGGGCAGGAAAAACTGTTTTTT.

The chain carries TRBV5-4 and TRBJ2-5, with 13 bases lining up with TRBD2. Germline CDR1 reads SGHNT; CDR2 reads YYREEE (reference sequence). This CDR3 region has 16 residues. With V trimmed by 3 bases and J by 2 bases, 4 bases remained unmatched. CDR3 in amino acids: CASSSLAGGLQETQYF. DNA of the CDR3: TGTGCCAGCAGCTCACTAGCGGGGGGGCTTCAAGAGACCCAGTACTTC.

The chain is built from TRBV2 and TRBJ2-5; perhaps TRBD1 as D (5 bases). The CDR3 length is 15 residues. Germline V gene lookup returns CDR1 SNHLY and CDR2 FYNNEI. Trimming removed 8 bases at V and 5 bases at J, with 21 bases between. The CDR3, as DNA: TGTGCCAGCCATAATCGGGCGAAAGGGGTGGAGACCCAGTACTTC. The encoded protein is CASHNRAKGVETQYF.

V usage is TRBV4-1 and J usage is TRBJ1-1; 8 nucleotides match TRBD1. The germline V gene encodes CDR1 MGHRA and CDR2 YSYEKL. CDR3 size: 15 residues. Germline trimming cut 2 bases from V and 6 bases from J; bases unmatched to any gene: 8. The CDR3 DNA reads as TGCGCCAGCAGCCAACGGACAGGGTTGACGGCTGAAGCTTTCTTT. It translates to CASSQRTGLTAEAFF.

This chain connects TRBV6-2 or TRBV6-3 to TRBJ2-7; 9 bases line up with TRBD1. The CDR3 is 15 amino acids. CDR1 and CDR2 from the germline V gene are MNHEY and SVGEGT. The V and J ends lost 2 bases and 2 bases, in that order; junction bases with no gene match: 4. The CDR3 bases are TGTGCCAGCAGTTACCGGGACAGGGAAGCCTACGAGCAGTACTTC. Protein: CASSYRDREAYEQYF.

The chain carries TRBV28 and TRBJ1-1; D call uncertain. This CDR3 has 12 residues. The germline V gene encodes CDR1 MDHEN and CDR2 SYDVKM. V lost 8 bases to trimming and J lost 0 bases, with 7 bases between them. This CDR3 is CASAGLNTEAFF. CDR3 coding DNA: TGTGCCAGCGCCGGCTTGAACACTGAAGCTTTCTTT. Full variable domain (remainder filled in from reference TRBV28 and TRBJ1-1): DVKVTQSSRYLVKRTGEKVFLECVQDMDHENMFWYRQDPGLGLRLIYFSYDVKMKEKGDIPEGYSVSREKKERFSLILESASTNQTSMYLCASAGLNTEAFFGQGTRLTVV.

The CDR3 sequence is CASSFKRGRGNTIYF. The CDR3 DNA is TGTGCCAGCAGTTTTAAGAGGGGGAGAGGAAACACCATATATTTT. This sequence joins TRBV12-3 or TRBV12-4 and TRBJ1-3; TRBD1 might be the D (6 bases). The CDR3 contains 15 residues. The V end was cut by 3 bases, the J end by 4 bases, with 13 bases between.

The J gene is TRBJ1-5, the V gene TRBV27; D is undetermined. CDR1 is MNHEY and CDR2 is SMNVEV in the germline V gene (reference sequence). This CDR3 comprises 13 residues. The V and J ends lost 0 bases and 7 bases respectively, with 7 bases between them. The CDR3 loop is CASSLSREQPQHF. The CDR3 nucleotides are TGTGCCAGCAGTTTATCGCGGGAGCAGCCCCAGCATTTT.

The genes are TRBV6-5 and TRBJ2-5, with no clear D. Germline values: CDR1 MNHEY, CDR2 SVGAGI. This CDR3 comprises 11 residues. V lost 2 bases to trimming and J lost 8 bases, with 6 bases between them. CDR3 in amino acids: CASSYLRTQYF. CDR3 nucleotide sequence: TGTGCCAGCAGTTACCTGCGTACCCAGTACTTC.

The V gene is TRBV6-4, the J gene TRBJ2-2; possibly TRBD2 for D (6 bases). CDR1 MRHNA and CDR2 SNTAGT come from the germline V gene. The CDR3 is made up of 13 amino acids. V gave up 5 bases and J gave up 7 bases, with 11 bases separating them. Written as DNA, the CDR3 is TGTGCCAGCAGTCGACTAGTCGGCGGGGAGCTGTTTTTT. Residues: CASSRLVGGELFF.

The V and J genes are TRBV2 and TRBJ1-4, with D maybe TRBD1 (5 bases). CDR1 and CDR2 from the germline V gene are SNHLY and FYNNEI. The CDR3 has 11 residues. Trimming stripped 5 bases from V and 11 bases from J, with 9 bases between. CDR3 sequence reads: CASSLTVKLFF. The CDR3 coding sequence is TGTGCCAGCAGTTTGACAGTGAAACTGTTTTTT.

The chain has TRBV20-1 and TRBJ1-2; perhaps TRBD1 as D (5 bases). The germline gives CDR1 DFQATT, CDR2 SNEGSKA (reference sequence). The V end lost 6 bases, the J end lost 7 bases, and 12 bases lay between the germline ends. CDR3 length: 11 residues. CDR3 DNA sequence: TGCAGTGCAGGGGTCGGAGGTGGCTACACCTTC. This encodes CSAGVGGGYTF.

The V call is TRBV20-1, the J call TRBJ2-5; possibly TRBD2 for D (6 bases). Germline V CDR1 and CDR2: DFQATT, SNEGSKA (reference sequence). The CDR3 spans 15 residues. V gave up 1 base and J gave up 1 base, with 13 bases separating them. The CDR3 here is CSARAGTLRQETQYF. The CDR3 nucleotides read TGCAGTGCTAGAGCAGGGACTCTCCGCCAAGAGACCCAGTACTTC.

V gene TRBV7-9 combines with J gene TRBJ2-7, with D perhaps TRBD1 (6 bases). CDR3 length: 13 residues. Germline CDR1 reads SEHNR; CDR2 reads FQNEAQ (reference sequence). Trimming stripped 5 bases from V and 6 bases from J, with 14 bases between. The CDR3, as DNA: TGTGCCAGCAGCCCTCGACAGGAGAGCGAGCAGTACTTC. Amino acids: CASSPRQESEQYF.

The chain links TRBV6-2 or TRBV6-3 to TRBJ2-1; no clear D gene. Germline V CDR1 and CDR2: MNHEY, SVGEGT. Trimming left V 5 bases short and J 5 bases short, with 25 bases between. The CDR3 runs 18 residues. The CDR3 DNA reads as TGTGCCAGCAGTCCTCTCGCCGGGCGAAGCCGATTTGACAATGAGCAGTTCTTC. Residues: CASSPLAGRSRFDNEQFF.